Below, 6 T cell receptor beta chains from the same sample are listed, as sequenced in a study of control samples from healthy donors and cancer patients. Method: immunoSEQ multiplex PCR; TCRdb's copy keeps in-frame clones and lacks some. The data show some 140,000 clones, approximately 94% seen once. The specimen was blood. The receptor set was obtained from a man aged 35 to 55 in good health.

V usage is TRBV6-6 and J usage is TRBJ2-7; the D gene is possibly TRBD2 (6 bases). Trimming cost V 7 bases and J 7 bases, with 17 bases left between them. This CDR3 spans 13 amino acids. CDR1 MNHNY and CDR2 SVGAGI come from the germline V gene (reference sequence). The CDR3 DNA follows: TGTGCCAGCAATGGAGGGAGCCGGGGAGAGCAGTACTTC. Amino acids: CASNGGSRGEQYF.

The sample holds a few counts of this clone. This CDR3 is CARKWGKGPLHF. The CDR3 DNA reads as TGTGCCAGGAAATGGGGAAAGGGACCCCTCCACTTT. V and J are TRBV12-3 or TRBV12-4 and TRBJ1-6; D is unresolved. The CDR3 is made up of 12 amino acids. V was trimmed by 9 bases and J by 12 bases, leaving 15 bases between them.

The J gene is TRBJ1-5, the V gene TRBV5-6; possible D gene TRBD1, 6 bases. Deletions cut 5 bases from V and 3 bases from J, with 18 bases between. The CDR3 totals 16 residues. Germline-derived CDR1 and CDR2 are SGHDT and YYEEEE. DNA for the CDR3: TGTGCCAGCAGTTATGGGACAACTCCCTACAATCAGCCCCAGCATTTT. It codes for CASSYGTTPYNQPQHF.

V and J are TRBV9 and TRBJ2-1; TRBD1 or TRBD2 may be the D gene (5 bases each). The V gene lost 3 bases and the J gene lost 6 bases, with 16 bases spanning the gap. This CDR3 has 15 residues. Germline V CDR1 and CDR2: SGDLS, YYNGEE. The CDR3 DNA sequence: TGTGCCAGCAGCGCATCCGGGGCCTCTATCAATGAGCAGTTCTTC. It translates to CASSASGASINEQFF.

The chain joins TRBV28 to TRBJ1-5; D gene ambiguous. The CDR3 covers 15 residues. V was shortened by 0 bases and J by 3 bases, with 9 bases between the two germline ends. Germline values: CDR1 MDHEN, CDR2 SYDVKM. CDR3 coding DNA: TGTGCCAGCAGTTTATGGGGTTTTGACAATCAGCCCCAGCATTTT. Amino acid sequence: CASSLWGFDNQPQHF.

This chain's CDR3 is CASSVAGTSGNEQFF. As DNA, the CDR3 is TGTGCCAGCAGCGTAGCAGGGACTAGCGGTAATGAGCAGTTCTTC. The chain uses TRBV9 and TRBJ2-1, with 11 bases that match TRBD2. The CDR3 extends over 15 amino acids. After removal of 0 bases from V and 7 bases from J, the junction contained 3 bases not matched to a gene. Germline V gives CDR1 SGDLS, CDR2 YYNGEE.